This passage covers 8 T cell receptor beta chains from one sample sequenced in a study of T cell responses to AZD1222 COVID-19 vaccine. Measured with immunoSEQ multiplex PCR; TCRdb has only the in-frame clones, and not every one. The repertoire holds 140,000 or so clones, with approximately 90% as singletons. The source was peripheral blood, collected on day 0 of AZD1222 vaccination. All receptors derive from an adult in good health.

As for this clone: This may arise from a read error, as a much more abundant clone is one base away. V is TRBV12-3 or TRBV12-4 and J is TRBJ1-5, with 8 bases fitting TRBD1. CDR3 length: 13 amino acids. After removal of 4 bases from V and 6 bases from J, the junction contained 2 bases not matched to a gene. The CDR3 DNA sequence: TGTGCCAGCAGTTCCAGGGGGCGTCAGCCCCAGCATTTT. As protein: CASSSRGRQPQHF.

The rearrangement joins TRBV19 to TRBJ1-2; TRBD1 is a possible D gene (6 bases). The CDR3 runs 14 residues. Germline CDR1 is LNHDA and CDR2 is SQIVND (reference sequence). Between the trimmed V and J ends, which lost 5 bases and 3 bases, there was a span of 13 bases. The DNA for the CDR3 is TGTGCCAGTAGTGGAGCGGGACAACACTATGGCTACACCTTC. It translates to CASSGAGQHYGYTF.

The chain joins TRBV3-1 (or the pseudogene TRBV3-2) to TRBJ1-2; 7 bases align to TRBD1. CDR1 LGHDT and CDR2 YNNKEL come from the germline V gene (reference sequence). The CDR3 contains 13 residues. J lost 6 bases, V lost 8 bases, and 9 bases had no gene match. The chain's CDR3 is CASGSRGADGYTF. The CDR3 DNA reads TGTGCCAGCGGTTCCAGGGGGGCGGATGGCTACACCTTC.

V and J are TRBV18 and TRBJ1-6; the D is unclear. Germline V gene sequence: CDR1 KGHSH, CDR2 LQKENI. The CDR3 sequence is 14 residues long. Deletions cut 2 bases from V and 4 bases from J, with 6 bases between. Here the CDR3 reads CASSPGRYNSPLHF. CDR3 coding DNA: TGTGCCAGCTCACCAGGCAGGTATAATTCACCCCTCCACTTT.

The rearrangement uses TRBV7-6 and TRBJ2-7; 7 nucleotides line up with TRBD1. CDR3 size: 17 residues. Germline loops: CDR1 SGHVS, CDR2 FNYEAQ. V was pared by 1 base and J by 2 bases, with 11 bases of the junction left unmatched. CDR3 amino acids: CASSLGPHPGQPYEQYF. CDR3 coding DNA: TGTGCCAGCAGCTTAGGGCCTCATCCGGGACAGCCCTACGAGCAGTACTTC.

This clone was detected only once. The V call is TRBV2, the J call TRBJ2-5; unclear D gene. Germline V gives CDR1 SNHLY, CDR2 FYNNEI. V was pared by 5 bases and J by 2 bases, with 6 bases between. The CDR3 extends over 12 amino acids. DNA of the CDR3: TGTGCCAGCAGTAGAGTACAAGAGACCCAGTACTTC. Translation gives CASSRVQETQYF.

The chain uses TRBV7-9 and TRBJ2-5; D gene unclear. Per the germline V gene, CDR1 is SEHNR and CDR2 is FQNEAQ (reference sequence). The CDR3 has 12 residues. The V gene lost 10 bases and the J gene lost 3 bases, with 12 bases spanning the gap. This chain's CDR3 is CATQALEETQYF. The CDR3, as DNA: TGTGCCACCCAGGCGCTTGAAGAGACCCAGTACTTC.

The chain employs TRBV5-1 and TRBJ2-5; 7 nucleotides line up with TRBD2. V was clipped by 7 bases and J by 4 bases; unmatched bases: 7. The CDR3 runs to 13 residues. Germline values: CDR1 SGHRS, CDR2 YFSETQ. CDR3: CASRPPSGETQYF. In DNA form, the CDR3 reads TGCGCCAGCCGGCCCCCTAGCGGAGAGACCCAGTACTTC.